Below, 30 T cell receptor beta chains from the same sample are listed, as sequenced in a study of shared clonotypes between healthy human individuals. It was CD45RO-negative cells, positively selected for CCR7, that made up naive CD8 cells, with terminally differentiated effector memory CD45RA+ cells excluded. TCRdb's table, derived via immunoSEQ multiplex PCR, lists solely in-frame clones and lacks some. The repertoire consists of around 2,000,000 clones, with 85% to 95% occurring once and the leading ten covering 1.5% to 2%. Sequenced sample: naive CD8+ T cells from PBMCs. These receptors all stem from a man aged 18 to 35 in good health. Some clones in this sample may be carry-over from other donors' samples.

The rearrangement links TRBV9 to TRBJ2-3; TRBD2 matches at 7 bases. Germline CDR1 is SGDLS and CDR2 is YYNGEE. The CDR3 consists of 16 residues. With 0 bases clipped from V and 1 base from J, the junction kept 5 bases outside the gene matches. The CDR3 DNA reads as TGTGCCAGCAGCGTAGCCGCGGGAGCCGGCACAGATACGCAGTATTTT. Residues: CASSVAAGAGTDTQYF. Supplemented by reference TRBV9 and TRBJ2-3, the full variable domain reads DSGVTQTPKHLITATGQRVTLRCSPRSGDLSVYWYQQSLDQGLQFLIQYYNGEERAKGNILERFSAQQFPDLHSELNLSSLELGDSALYFCASSVAAGAGTDTQYFGPGTRLTVL.

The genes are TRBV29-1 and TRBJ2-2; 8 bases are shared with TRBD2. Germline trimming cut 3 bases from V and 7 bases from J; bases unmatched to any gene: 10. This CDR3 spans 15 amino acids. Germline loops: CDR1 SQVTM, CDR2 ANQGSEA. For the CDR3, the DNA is TGCAGCGTTGAGGCGGGAGGCCCCATCGGCGGGGAGCTGTTTTTT. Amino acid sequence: CSVEAGGPIGGELFF.

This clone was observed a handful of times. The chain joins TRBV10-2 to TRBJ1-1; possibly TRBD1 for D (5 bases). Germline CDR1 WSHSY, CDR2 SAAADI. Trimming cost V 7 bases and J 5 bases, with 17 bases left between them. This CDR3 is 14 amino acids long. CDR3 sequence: CASKGRARGTEAFF. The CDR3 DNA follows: TGCGCCAGCAAGGGAAGGGCTAGGGGAACTGAAGCTTTCTTT.

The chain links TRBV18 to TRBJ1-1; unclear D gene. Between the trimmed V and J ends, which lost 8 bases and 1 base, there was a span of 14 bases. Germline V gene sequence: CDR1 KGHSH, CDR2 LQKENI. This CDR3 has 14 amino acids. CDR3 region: CASKPERGNTEAFF. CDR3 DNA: TGTGCCAGCAAACCAGAGAGAGGGAACACTGAAGCTTTCTTT. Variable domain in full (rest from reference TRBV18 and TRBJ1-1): NAGVMQNPRHLVRRRGQEARLRCSPMKGHSHVYWYRQLPEEGLKFMVYLQKENIIDESGMPKERFSAEFPKEGPSILRIQQVVRGDSAAYFCASKPERGNTEAFFGQGTRLTVV.

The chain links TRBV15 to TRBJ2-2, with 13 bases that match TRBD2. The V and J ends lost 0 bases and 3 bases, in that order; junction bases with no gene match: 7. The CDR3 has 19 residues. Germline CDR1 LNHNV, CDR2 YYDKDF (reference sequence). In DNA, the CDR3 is TGTGCCACCAGCAGAGATTGGGGACTAGCGGGACCCCACACCGGGGAGCTGTTTTTT. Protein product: CATSRDWGLAGPHTGELFF.

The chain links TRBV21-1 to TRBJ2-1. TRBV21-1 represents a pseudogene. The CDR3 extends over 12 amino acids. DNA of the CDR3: TGTGCCAGCAGCCAAGCCGCCAATGAGCAGTTCTTC. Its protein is CASSQAANEQFF.

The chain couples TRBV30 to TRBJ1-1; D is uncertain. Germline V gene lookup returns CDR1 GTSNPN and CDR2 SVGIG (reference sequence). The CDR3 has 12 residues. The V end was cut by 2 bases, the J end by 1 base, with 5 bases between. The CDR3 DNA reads TGTGCCTGGAGTTGGGGGAACACTGAAGCTTTCTTT. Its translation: CAWSWGNTEAFF.

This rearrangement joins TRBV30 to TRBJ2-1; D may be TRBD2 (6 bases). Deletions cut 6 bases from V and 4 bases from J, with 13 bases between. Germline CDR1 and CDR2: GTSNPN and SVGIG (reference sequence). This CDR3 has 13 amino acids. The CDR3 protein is CACRGSGYNEQFF. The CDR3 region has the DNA TGTGCCTGCCGTGGGAGCGGGTACAATGAGCAGTTCTTC. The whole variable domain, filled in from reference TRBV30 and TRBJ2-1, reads SQTIHQWPATLVQPVGSPLSLECTVEGTSNPNLYWYRQAAGRGLQLLFYSVGIGQISSEVPQNLSASRPQDRQFILSSKKLLLSDSGFYLCACRGSGYNEQFFGPGTRLTVL.

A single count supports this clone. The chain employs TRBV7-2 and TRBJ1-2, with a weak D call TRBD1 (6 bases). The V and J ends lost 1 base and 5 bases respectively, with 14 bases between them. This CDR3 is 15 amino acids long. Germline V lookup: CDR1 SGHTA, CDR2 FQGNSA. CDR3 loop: CASSLGLGAGYGYTF. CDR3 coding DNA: TGTGCCAGCAGCTTAGGTTTGGGGGCGGGATATGGCTACACCTTC.

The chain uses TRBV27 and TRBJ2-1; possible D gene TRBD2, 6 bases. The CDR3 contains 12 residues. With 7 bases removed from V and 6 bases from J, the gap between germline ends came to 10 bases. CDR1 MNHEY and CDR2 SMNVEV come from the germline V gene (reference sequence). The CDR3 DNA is TGTGCCAGCACCTCCGGGGGCAATGAGCAGTTCTTC. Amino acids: CASTSGGNEQFF.

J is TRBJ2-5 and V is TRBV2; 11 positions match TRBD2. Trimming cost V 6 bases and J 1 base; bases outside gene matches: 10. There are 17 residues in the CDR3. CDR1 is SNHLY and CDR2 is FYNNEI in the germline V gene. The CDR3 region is CASRILGTSGTQETQYF. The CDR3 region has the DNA TGTGCCAGCAGGATCCTCGGGACTAGCGGAACCCAAGAGACCCAGTACTTC.

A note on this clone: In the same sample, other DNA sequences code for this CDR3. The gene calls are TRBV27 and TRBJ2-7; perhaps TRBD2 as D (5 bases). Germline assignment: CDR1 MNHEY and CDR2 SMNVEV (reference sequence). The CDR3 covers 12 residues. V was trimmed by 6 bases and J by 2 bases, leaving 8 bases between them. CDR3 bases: TGTGCCAGCAGAGGAGGTCCCTACGAGCAGTACTTC. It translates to CASRGGPYEQYF.

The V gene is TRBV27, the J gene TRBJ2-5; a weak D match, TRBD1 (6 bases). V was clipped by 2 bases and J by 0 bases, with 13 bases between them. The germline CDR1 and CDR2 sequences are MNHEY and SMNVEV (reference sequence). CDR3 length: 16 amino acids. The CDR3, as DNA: TGTGCCAGCAGTTTAGTCCCCGGACAGTACCAAGAGACCCAGTACTTC. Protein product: CASSLVPGQYQETQYF.

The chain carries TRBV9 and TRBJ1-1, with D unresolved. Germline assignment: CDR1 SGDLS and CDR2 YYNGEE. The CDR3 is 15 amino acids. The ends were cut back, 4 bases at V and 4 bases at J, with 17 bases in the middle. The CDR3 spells CASSFGRGPVTEAFF. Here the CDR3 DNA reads TGTGCCAGCAGCTTTGGGCGTGGGCCGGTCACTGAAGCTTTCTTT.

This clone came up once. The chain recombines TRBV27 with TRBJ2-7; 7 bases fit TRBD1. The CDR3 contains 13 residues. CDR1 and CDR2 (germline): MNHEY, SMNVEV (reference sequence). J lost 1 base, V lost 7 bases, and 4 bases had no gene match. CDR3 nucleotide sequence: TGTGCCAGCACTATGACAGGGTCCTACGAGCAGTACTTC. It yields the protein CASTMTGSYEQYF.

This CDR3 is CASSFPGMVNEQFF. Here the CDR3 DNA reads TGTGCCAGCAGTTTCCCAGGGATGGTCAATGAGCAGTTCTTC. The rearrangement links TRBV27 to TRBJ2-1; possible D gene TRBD1, 5 bases. V was cut by 3 bases and J by 6 bases, with 12 bases left in between. CDR1 and CDR2 (germline): MNHEY, SMNVEV (reference sequence). This CDR3 is 14 amino acids long.

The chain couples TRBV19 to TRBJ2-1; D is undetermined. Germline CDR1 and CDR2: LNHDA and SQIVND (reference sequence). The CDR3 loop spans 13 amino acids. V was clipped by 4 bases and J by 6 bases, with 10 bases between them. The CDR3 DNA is TGTGCCAGTAGTACGGCTGGGCCCAATGAGCAGTTCTTC. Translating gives CASSTAGPNEQFF.

This CDR3 reads CASSPRDRIDQPQHF. Written as DNA, the CDR3 is TGTGCCAGCAGCCCCCGGGACAGGATAGATCAGCCCCAGCATTTT. The V gene is TRBV9, the J gene TRBJ1-5; 8 positions match TRBD1. Germline V gives CDR1 SGDLS, CDR2 YYNGEE. Trimming at V came to 4 bases and at J to 5 bases, leaving 8 bases not matched to a gene. The CDR3 consists of 15 residues.

CDR3 sequence reads: CASSLKGGYEQYF. The CDR3 nucleotides are TGTGCCAGCAGCTTAAAAGGGGGCTACGAGCAGTACTTC. The chain uses TRBV7-3 and TRBJ2-7; possible D gene TRBD1, 6 bases. Deletions cut 1 base from V and 3 bases from J, with 7 bases between. CDR1 and CDR2 from the germline V gene are SGHTA and FQGTGA. This CDR3 comprises 13 residues.

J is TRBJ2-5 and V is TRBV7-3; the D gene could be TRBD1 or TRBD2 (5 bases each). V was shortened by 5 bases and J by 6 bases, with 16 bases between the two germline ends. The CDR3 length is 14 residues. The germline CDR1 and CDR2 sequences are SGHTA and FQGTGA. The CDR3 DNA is TGTGCCAGCAGCCGTGACGGGACGTTCAAGACCCAGTACTTC. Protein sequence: CASSRDGTFKTQYF.

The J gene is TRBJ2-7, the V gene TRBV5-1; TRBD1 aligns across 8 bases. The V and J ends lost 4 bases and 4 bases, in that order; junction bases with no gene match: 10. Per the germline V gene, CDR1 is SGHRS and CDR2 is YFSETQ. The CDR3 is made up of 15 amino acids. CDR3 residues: CASSLSSGGLYEQYF. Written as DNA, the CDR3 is TGCGCCAGCAGCCTCTCATCAGGGGGCTTGTACGAGCAGTACTTC. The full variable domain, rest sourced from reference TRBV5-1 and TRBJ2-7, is KAGVTQTPRYLIKTRGQQVTLSCSPISGHRSVSWYQQTPGQGLQFLFEYFSETQRNKGNFPGRFSGRQFSNSRSEMNVSTLELGDSALYLCASSLSSGGLYEQYFGPGTRLTVT.

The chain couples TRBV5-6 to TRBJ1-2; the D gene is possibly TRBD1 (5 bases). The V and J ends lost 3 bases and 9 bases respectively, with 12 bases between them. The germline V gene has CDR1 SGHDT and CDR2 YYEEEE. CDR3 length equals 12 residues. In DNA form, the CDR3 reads TGTGCCAGCAGCTCGGGGCCCTTGAGCTACACCTTC. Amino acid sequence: CASSSGPLSYTF.

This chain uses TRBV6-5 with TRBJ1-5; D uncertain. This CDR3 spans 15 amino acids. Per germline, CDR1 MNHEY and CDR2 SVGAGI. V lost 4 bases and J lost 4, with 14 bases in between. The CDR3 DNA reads TGTGCCAGCAGTTTGACATCGCTAAAAAATCAGCCCCAGCATTTT. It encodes CASSLTSLKNQPQHF.

For the CDR3, the DNA is TGTGCCAGCAGCTTAGGGGCCTTTGGGACCTTCCCCGACAATGAGCAGTTCTTC. It translates to CASSLGAFGTFPDNEQFF. This chain joins TRBV7-6 and TRBJ2-1; D may correspond to TRBD1 or TRBD2 (5 bases each). Trimming removed 1 base from V and 5 bases from J, with 21 bases in between. Germline loops: CDR1 SGHVS, CDR2 FNYEAQ. This CDR3 has 18 residues.

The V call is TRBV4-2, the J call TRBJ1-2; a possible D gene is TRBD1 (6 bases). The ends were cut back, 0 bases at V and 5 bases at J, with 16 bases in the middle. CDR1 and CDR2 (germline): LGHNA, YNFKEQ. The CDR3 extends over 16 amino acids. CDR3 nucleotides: TGTGCCAGCAGCCAAGAGGAGGGGGGCACTGTGTATGGCTACACCTTC. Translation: CASSQEEGGTVYGYTF.

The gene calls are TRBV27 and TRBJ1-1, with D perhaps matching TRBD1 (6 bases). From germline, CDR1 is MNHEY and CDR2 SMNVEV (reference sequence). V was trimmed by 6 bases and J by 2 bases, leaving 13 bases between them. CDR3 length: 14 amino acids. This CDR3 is CASSYLGGNTEAFF. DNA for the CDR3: TGTGCCAGCAGCTACCTGGGGGGCAACACTGAAGCTTTCTTT.

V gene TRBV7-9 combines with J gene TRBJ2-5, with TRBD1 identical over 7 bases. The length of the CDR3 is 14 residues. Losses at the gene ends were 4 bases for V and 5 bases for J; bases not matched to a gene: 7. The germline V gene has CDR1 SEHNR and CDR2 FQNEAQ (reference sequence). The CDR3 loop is CASSSTTGQETQYF. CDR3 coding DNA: TGTGCCAGCAGCTCGACGACAGGGCAGGAGACCCAGTACTTC.

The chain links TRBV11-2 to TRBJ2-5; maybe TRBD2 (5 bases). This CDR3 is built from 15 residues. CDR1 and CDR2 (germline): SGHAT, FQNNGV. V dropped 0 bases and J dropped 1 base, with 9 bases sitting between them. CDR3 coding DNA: TGTGCCAGCAGCTTAGAGGCTAGCTCCCAAGAGACCCAGTACTTC. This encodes CASSLEASSQETQYF.

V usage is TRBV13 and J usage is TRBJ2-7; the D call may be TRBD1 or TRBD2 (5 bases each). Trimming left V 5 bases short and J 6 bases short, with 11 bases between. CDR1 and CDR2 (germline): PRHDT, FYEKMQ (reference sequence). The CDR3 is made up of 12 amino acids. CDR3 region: CASSGGQGEQYF. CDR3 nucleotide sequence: TGTGCCAGCAGCGGAGGCCAGGGCGAGCAGTACTTC.

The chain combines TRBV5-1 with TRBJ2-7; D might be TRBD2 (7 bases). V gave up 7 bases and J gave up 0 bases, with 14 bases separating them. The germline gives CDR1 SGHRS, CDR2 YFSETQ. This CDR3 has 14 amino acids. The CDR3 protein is CASGWGGTSYEQYF. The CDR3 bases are TGCGCCAGCGGGTGGGGGGGCACCTCCTACGAGCAGTACTTC.